These T cell receptor beta chains were read from a single sample in a study of control samples from healthy donors and cancer patients. The protocol was immunoSEQ multiplex PCR, while the TCRdb copy is restricted to in-frame clones and leaves out a portion. The sample carries 75,000 to 95,000 clones, less than 95% recorded once. Sequencing was performed on blood. These receptors were taken from a woman aged 18-29 years in good health. Each CDR3 is given with its conserved first and last residue. Each record gives: J gene, D gene, V gene, clone size, CDR3 protein, CDR3 DNA. D genes are given only for firm matches. Clone size is shown for a subset of rows, as once, few, many or a class of expanded clone.

>TRBJ2-7|.|TRBV14|.
CASSQSTYEQYF
TGTGCCAGCAGCCAATCGACCTACGAGCAGTACTTC
>TRBJ2-2|TRBD2|TRBV5-1|.
CARRAGGPGELFF
TGCGCCAGGCGGGCGGGGGGGCCCGGGGAGCTGTTTTTT
>TRBJ1-1|TRBD1|TRBV18|.
CASSLRQGGAKNTEAFF
TGTGCCAGCTCACTAAGACAGGGGGGCGCGAAAAACACTGAAGCTTTCTTT
>TRBJ2-2|TRBD1|TRBV7-8|.
CASSSRTGGLTGELFF
TGTGCCAGCAGCTCAAGGACAGGGGGCTTGACCGGGGAGCTGTTTTTT
>TRBJ2-1|.|TRBV5-1|medium-sized
CASSSQGVAGSSSYNEQFF
TGCGCCAGCAGCTCGCAAGGGGTGGCGGGGTCGAGCTCCTACAATGAGCAGTTCTTC
>TRBJ2-4|.|TRBV27|.
CASSPGGRNIQYF
TGTGCCAGCAGTCCTGGAGGGAGAAACATTCAGTACTTC
>TRBJ2-7|.|TRBV6-5|.
CAAHGNSRATYEQYF
TGTGCCGCCCACGGGAACAGCCGAGCCACCTACGAGCAGTACTTC
>TRBJ1-1|.|TRBV6-1|once
CASSEAPQGLNTEAFF
TGTGCCAGCAGTGAAGCCCCACAGGGATTGAACACTGAAGCTTTCTTT
>TRBJ2-7|TRBD1|TRBV7-2|.
CASSLALTGLSYEQYF
TGTGCCAGCAGCTTAGCACTGACAGGGCTCTCCTACGAGCAGTACTTC
>TRBJ2-3|TRBD2|TRBV6-6|.
CASSTPLAGGADTQYF
TGTGCCAGCAGTACCCCTCTAGCGGGGGGAGCAGATACGCAGTATTTT
>TRBJ1-1|.|TRBV7-9|.
CASSFGGGPLEAFF
TGTGCCAGCAGCTTCGGCGGGGGTCCTTTGGAAGCTTTCTTC
>TRBJ2-7|.|TRBV18|.
CASSRAGGPYEQYF
TGTGCCAGCTCACGGGCAGGGGGGCCCTACGAGCAGTACTTC
>TRBJ2-1|.|TRBV10-2|.
CASSETSSPGNEQFF
TGCGCCAGCAGTGAGACTAGCTCACCTGGGAATGAGCAGTTCTTC
>TRBJ1-4|TRBD1|TRBV6-1|.
CASSAPPGTGVEGTNEKLFF
TGTGCCAGCAGTGCACCGCCCGGGACAGGGGTAGAGGGAACTAATGAAAAACTGTTTTTT
>TRBJ1-1|TRBD1|TRBV5-5|.
CASSLQGAEAFF
TGTGCCAGCAGCTTGCAGGGGGCTGAAGCTTTCTTT
>TRBJ2-1|.|TRBV11-2|.
CASSLKGGEFF
TGTGCCAGCAGTTTGAAGGGTGGGGAGTTCTTC
>TRBJ2-7|.|TRBV3-1/TRBV3-2|.
CASSQEMLGEQYF
TGTGCCAGCAGCCAAGAAATGTTGGGCGAGCAGTACTTC
>TRBJ1-1|.|TRBV27|.
CASSLRSAMNTEAFF
TGTGCCAGCAGTTTGAGGAGCGCCATGAACACTGAAGCTTTCTTT
>TRBJ2-2|.|TRBV18|few
CASSPTMADTGELFF
TGTGCCAGCTCACCGACAATGGCGGACACCGGGGAGCTGTTTTTT
>TRBJ2-5|TRBD2|TRBV5-4|.
CASSFGGAGVNQETQYF
TGTGCCAGCAGCTTTGGTGGGGCGGGGGTTAACCAAGAGACCCAGTACTTC
>TRBJ2-5|.|TRBV10-3|.
CAISGANLETQYF
TGTGCCATCAGTGGGGCCAACCTAGAGACCCAGTACTTC
>TRBJ1-1|.|TRBV20-1|.
CSAAMNTEAFF
TGCAGTGCCGCCATGAACACTGAAGCTTTCTTT
>TRBJ1-5|TRBD1|TRBV5-1|.
CASSLGGQGFNQPQHF
TGCGCCAGCAGCTTGGGGGGACAGGGATTCAATCAGCCCCAGCATTTT
>TRBJ2-2|.|TRBV4-2|.
CASSQDATENTGELFF
TGTGCCAGCAGCCAAGATGCGACGGAGAACACCGGGGAGCTGTTTTTT
>TRBJ2-2|.|TRBV9|.
CASSPKEQTDTGELFF
TGTGCCAGCAGCCCCAAGGAACAGACGGACACCGGGGAGCTGTTTTTT
>TRBJ1-1|.|TRBV5-6|.
CASSSEIEAFF
TGTGCCAGCAGCTCGGAAATTGAAGCTTTCTTT
>TRBJ1-1|.|TRBV7-2|.
CASSLGRKGINTEAFF
TGTGCCAGCAGCTTAGGGCGTAAAGGGATAAACACTGAAGCTTTCTTT
>TRBJ2-7|.|TRBV6-5|.
CASSSAPTGFTYDQYF
TGTGCCAGCAGTTCTGCCCCGACAGGCTTTACTTACGATCAGTACTTC
>TRBJ1-6|.|TRBV5-1|.
CASSLDGNSPLHF
TGCGCCAGCAGCCTGGACGGAAATTCACCCCTCCACTTT
>TRBJ2-1|.|TRBV12-3/TRBV12-4|once
CASSLSGLSVFF
TGTGCCAGCAGTTTATCAGGGTTATCCGTGTTCTTC
>TRBJ1-2|.|TRBV5-1|.
CASSLVENYGYTF
TGCGCCAGCAGCTTGGTGGAGAACTATGGCTACACCTTC
>TRBJ1-1|.|TRBV7-9|once
CASSAQDGQSLNTEAFF
TGTGCCAGCAGCGCCCAGGACGGACAGTCATTGAACACTGAAGCTTTCTTT
>TRBJ2-1|TRBD2|TRBV5-1|.
CASSSIAGGSYNEQFF
TGCGCCAGCAGCTCCATAGCGGGGGGCTCCTACAATGAGCAGTTCTTC
>TRBJ2-2|.|TRBV11-2|.
CASSLGQRGGELFF
TGTGCCAGCAGCCTCGGACAGCGGGGCGGGGAGCTGTTTTTT
>TRBJ1-2|.|TRBV23-1|.
CASSQVFAGHYGYTF
TGCGCCAGCAGTCAGGTATTTGCAGGGCACTATGGCTACACCTTC